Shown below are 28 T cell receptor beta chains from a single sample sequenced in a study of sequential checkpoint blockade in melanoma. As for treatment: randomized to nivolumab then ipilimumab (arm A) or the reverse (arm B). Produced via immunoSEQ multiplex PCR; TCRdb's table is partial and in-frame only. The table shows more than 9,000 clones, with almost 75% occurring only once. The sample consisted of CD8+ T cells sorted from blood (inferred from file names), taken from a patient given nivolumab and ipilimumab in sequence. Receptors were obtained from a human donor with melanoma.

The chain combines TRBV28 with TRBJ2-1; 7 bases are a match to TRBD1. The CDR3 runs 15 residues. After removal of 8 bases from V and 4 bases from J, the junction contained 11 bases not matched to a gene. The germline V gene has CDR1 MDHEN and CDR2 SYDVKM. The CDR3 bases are TGTGCCAGCTCACCATCTCCAGGGGGATACAATGAGCAGTTCTTC. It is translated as CASSPSPGGYNEQFF.

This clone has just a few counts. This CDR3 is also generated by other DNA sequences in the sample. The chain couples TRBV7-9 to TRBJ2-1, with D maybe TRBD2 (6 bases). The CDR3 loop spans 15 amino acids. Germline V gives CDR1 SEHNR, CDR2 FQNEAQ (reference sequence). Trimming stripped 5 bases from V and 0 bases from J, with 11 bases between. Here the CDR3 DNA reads TGTGCCAGCAGCCCAGTCGGGAGCTCCTACAATGAGCAGTTCTTC. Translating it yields CASSPVGSSYNEQFF.

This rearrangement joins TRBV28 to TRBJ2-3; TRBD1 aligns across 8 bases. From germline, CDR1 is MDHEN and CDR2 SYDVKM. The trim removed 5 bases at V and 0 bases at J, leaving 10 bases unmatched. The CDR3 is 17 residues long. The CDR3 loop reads CASSTNLGTGSTDTQYF. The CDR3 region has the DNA TGTGCCAGCAGTACGAACCTCGGGACAGGAAGCACAGATACGCAGTATTTT.

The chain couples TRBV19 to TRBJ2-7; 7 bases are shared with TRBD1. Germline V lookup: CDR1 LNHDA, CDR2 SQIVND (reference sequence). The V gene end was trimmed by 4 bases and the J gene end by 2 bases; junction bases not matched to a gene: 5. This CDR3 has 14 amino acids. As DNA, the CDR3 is TGTGCCAGTAGTAACCGGGACAGAGCCTACGAGCAGTACTTC. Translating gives CASSNRDRAYEQYF.

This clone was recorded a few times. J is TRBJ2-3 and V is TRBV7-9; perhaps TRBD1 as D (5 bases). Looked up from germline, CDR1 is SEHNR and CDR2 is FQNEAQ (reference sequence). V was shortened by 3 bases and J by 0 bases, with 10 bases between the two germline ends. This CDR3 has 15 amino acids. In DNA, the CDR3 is TGTGCCAGCAGCTTTCCAGGGATTAGCACAGATACGCAGTATTTT. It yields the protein CASSFPGISTDTQYF.

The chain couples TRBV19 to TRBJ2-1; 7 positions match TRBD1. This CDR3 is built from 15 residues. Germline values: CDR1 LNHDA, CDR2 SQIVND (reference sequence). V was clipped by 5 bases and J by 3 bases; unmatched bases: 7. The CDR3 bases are TGTGCCAGTAGTGCGGACAGGTACGTCTACAATGAGCAGTTCTTC. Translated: CASSADRYVYNEQFF.

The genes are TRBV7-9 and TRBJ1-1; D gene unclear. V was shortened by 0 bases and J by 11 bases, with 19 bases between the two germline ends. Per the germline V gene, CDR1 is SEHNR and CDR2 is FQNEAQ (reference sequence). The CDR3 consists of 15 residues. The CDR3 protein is CASSLAVEGGIRAFF. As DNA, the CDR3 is TGTGCCAGCAGCTTAGCGGTAGAGGGTGGGATACGGGCTTTCTTT.

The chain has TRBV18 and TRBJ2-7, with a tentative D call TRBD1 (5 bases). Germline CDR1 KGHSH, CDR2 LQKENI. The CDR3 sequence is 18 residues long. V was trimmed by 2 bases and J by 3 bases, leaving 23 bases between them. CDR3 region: CASSPTIQGAEFIYEQYF. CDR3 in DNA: TGTGCCAGCTCACCAACGATCCAAGGGGCAGAATTTATCTACGAGCAGTACTTC. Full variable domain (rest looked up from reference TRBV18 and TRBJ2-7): NAGVMQNPRHLVRRRGQEARLRCSPMKGHSHVYWYRQLPEEGLKFMVYLQKENIIDESGMPKERFSAEFPKEGPSILRIQQVVRGDSAAYFCASSPTIQGAEFIYEQYFGPGTRLTVT.

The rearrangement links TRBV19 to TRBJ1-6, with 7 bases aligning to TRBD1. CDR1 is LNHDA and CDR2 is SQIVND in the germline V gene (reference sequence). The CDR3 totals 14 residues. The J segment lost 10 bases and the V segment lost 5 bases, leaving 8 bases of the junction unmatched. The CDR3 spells CASSWGTEQSPLHF. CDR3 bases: TGTGCCAGTAGTTGGGGGACAGAGCAATCACCCCTCCACTTT.

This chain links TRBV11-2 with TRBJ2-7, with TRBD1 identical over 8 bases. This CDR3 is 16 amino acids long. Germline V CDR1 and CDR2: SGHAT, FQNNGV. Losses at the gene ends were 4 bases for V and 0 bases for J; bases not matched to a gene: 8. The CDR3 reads CASSSDRGAFSYEQYF. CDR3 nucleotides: TGTGCCAGCAGCTCAGACAGGGGCGCCTTCTCCTACGAGCAGTACTTC.

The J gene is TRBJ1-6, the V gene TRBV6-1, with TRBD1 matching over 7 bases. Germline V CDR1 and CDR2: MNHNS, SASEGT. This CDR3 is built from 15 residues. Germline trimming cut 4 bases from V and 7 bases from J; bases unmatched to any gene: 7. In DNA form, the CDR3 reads TGTGCCAGCAGTGCCACGACAGGGTCGAATTCACCCCTCCACTTT. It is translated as CASSATTGSNSPLHF.

For the CDR3, the DNA is TGTGCCAGCAGCTTATTGCCGGGGGGGGACACCGGGGAGCTGTTTTTT. Residues: CASSLLPGGDTGELFF. The V and J genes are TRBV7-3 and TRBJ2-2; 8 nucleotides align to TRBD2. The trim removed 2 bases at V and 3 bases at J, leaving 5 bases unmatched. This CDR3 region has 16 residues. Germline lookup yields CDR1 SGHTA and CDR2 FQGTGA.

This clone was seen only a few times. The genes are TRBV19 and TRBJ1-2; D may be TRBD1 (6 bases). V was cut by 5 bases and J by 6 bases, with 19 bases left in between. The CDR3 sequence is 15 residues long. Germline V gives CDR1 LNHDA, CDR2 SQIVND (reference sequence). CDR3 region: CASSPVGAWDHGYTF. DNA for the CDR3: TGTGCCAGTAGTCCAGTGGGGGCTTGGGATCATGGCTACACCTTC.

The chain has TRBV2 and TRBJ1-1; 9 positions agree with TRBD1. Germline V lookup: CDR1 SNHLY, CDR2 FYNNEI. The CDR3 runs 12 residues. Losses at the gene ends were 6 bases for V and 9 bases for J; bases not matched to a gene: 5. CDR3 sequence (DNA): TGTGCCAGCAGACCGGACAGGGGCAAAGCTTTCTTT. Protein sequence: CASRPDRGKAFF.

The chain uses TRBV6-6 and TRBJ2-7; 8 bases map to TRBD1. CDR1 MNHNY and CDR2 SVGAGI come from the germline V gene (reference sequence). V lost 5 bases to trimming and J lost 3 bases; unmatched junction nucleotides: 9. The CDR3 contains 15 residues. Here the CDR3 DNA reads TGTGCCAGCAGTCTCTCCGGGACAGGTAACTACGAGCAGTACTTC. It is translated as CASSLSGTGNYEQYF.

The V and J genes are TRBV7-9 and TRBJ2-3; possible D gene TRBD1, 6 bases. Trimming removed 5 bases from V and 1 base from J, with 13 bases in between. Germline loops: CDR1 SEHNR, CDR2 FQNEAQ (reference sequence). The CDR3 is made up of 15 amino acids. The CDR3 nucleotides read TGTGCCAGCAGCAAGCCAGGGGTGGGCACAGATACGCAGTATTTT. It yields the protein CASSKPGVGTDTQYF.

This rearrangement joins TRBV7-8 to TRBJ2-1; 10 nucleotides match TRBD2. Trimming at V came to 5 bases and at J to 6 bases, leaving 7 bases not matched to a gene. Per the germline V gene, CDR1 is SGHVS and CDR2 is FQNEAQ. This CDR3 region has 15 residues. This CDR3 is CASSPGASGSNEQFF. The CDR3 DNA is TGTGCCAGCAGCCCAGGGGCTAGCGGGAGCAATGAGCAGTTCTTC. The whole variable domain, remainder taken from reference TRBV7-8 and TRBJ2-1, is GAGVSQSPRYKVAKRGQDVALRCDPISGHVSLFWYQQALGQGPEFLTYFQNEAQLDKSGLPSDRFFAERPEGSVSTLKIQRTQQEDSAVYLCASSPGASGSNEQFFGPGTRLTVL.

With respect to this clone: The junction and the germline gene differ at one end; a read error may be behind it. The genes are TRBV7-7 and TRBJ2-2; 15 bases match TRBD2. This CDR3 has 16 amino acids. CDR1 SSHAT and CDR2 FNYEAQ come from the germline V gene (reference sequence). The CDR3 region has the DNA TGTGCTAGCAGCGACGGACTAGCGGGAGGGTTCGGGGAGCTGTTTTTT. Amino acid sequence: CASSDGLAGGFGELFF.

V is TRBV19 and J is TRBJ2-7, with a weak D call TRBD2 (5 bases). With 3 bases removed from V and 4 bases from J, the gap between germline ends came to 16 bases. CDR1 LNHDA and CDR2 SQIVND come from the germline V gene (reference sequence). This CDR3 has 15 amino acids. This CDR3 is CASSIYLGLQYEQYF. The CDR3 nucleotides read TGTGCCAGTAGTATCTATCTAGGACTGCAATACGAGCAGTACTTC.

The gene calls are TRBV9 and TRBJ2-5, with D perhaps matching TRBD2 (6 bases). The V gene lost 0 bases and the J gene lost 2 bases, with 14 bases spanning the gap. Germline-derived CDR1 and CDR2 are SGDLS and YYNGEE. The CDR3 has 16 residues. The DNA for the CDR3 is TGTGCCAGCAGCGTAGGGGCGGGGAGCTTTCAAGAGACCCAGTACTTC. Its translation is CASSVGAGSFQETQYF.

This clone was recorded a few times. The CDR3 DNA follows: TGCAGCGTCGCCACTAGCGGGGGGGAAGAGACCCAGTACTTC. Residues: CSVATSGGEETQYF. The chain combines TRBV29-1 with TRBJ2-5; 13 nucleotides agree with TRBD2. The CDR3 runs to 14 residues. The germline V gene has CDR1 SQVTM and CDR2 ANQGSEA. Losses at the gene ends were 6 bases for V and 3 bases for J; bases not matched to a gene: 4.

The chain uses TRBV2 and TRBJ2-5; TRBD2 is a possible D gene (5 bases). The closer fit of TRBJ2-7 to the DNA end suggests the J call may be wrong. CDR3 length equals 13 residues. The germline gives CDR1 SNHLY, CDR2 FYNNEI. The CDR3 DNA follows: TGTGCCAGCAGTTCGACGGACTTCTACGAGCAGTACTTC. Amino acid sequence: CASSSTDFYEQYF.

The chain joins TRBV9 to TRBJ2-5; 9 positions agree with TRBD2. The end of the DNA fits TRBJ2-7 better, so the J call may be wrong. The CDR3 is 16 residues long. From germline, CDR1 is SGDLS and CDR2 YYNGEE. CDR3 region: CASSPSSGTSHYEQYF. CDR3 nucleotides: TGTGCCAGCAGCCCTTCCTCCGGGACTAGCCACTACGAGCAGTACTTC.

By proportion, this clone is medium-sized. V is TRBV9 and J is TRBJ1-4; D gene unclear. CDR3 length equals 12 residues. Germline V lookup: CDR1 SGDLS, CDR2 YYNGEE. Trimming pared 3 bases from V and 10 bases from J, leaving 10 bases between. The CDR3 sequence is CASSEESGKLFF. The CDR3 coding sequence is TGTGCCAGCAGCGAGGAGTCGGGAAAACTGTTTTTT.

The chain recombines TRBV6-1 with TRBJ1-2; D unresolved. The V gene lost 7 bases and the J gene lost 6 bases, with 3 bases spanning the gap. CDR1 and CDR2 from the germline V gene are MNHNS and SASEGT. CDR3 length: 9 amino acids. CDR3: CASNNGYTF. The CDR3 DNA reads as TGTGCCAGCAATAATGGCTACACCTTC.

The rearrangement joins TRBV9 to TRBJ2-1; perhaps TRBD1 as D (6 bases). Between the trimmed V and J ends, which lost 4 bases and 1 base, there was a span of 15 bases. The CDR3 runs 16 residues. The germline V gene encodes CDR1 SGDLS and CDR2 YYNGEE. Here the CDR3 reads CASSSPRGGSYNEQFF. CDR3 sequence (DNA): TGTGCCAGCAGCTCCCCAAGAGGGGGATCCTACAATGAGCAGTTCTTC.

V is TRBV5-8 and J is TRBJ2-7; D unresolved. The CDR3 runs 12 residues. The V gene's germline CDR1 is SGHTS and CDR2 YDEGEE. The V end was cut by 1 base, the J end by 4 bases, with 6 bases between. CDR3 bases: TGTGCCAGCAGCTTGCTACGTTACGAGCAGTACTTC. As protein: CASSLLRYEQYF.

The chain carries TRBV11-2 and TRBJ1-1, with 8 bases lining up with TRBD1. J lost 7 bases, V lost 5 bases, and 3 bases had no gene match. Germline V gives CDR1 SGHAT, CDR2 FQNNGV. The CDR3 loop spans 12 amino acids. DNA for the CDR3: TGTGCCAGCAGCCCGGACAGGGTTGAAGCTTTCTTT. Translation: CASSPDRVEAFF.